This record covers a single TCR beta chain. Its antigen remains unknown. The entry originates in a study of T cell responses to AZD1222 COVID-19 vaccine. Method: immunoSEQ multiplex PCR; TCRdb's copy keeps in-frame clones and lacks some. The data contain 45,000 to 70,000 clones, around 92% of them singletons. Study-wide points: There were mostly white British donors and more females than males, and clonal diversity was possibly underestimated.

The germline CDR1 and CDR2 sequences are KGHSH and LQKENI. The CDR3 consists of 12 residues. V was pared by 9 bases and J by 6 bases, with 14 bases between. The sample consisted of peripheral blood, taken 28 days after the second AZD1222 dose. The origin of this receptor is an adult who received the AZD1222 COVID-19 vaccine. The rearrangement joins TRBV18 to TRBJ1-2, with D possibly TRBD1 on 5 matching bases. The CDR3 reads CASRLGGNGYTF. The CDR3 region has the DNA TGTGCCAGTCGACTGGGGGGTAATGGCTACACCTTC.